These 21 T cell receptor beta chains were sequenced from one sample in a study of blood T cell repertoires in COVID-19. TCRdb keeps only in-frame clones here, not all; method: immunoSEQ multiplex PCR. The sample holds about 250,000 clones, around 82% seen once. The specimen sequenced was peripheral blood. The receptor set was obtained from a man older than 75 with acute or convalescent COVID-19.

The chain has TRBV7-8 and TRBJ2-5; TRBD2 matches 10 bases. The CDR3 spans 15 residues. The ends lost 1 base at V and 5 bases at J; junction bases unmatched: 4. Germline CDR1 and CDR2: SGHVS and FQNEAQ. CDR3 bases: TGTGCCAGCAGCTTAGAAGGGACTAGCGAGGAGACCCAGTACTTC. It yields the protein CASSLEGTSEETQYF.

Only a few counts were recorded for this clone. The gene calls are TRBV25-1 and TRBJ2-7, with 7 positions matching TRBD1. Germline trimming cut 3 bases from V and 7 bases from J; bases unmatched to any gene: 6. This CDR3 contains 13 residues. Germline V gene sequence: CDR1 MGHDK, CDR2 SYGVNS. The CDR3 DNA sequence: TGTGCCAGCAGTGACCGCTCCAGGGGGGAGCAGTACTTC. The encoded protein is CASSDRSRGEQYF.

V gene TRBV6-5 combines with J gene TRBJ2-2; 7 nucleotides align to TRBD1. Losses at the gene ends were 6 bases for V and 7 bases for J; bases not matched to a gene: 8. Germline values: CDR1 MNHEY, CDR2 SVGAGI. This CDR3 contains 14 residues. The CDR3 sequence is CASRRQGFVGELFF. Written as DNA, the CDR3 is TGTGCCAGCAGGAGACAGGGATTCGTCGGGGAGCTGTTTTTT.

The CDR3 region has the DNA TGTGCCAGCAGCCCCCTGCCGCGGGCGTATGGCTACACCTTC. Translating gives CASSPLPRAYGYTF. This rearrangement joins TRBV9 to TRBJ1-2, with D unresolved. This CDR3 comprises 14 residues. In germline, CDR1 is SGDLS, CDR2 YYNGEE. Trimming left V 4 bases short and J 5 bases short, with 15 bases between.

This chain joins TRBV2 and TRBJ1-1, with TRBD1 matching over 9 bases. V shed 9 bases, J shed 8 bases, and the junction held 4 bases outside the gene matches. This CDR3 has 11 residues. In germline, CDR1 is SNHLY, CDR2 FYNNEI. In DNA form, the CDR3 reads TGTGCCAGTAAACAGGGGGCCGAAGCTTTCTTT. Protein product: CASKQGAEAFF.

This sequence joins TRBV15 and TRBJ2-7; TRBD1 matches at 7 bases. V dropped 3 bases and J dropped 4; count of bases not matched to a gene: 12. CDR3 length equals 16 residues. Germline assignment: CDR1 LNHNV and CDR2 YYDKDF (reference sequence). CDR3 DNA: TGTGCCACCAGCAGGGGACAGAGCCTGAAACCGTACGAGCAGTACTTC. Protein product: CATSRGQSLKPYEQYF.

The rearrangement links TRBV6-1 to TRBJ1-2, with 9 nucleotides matching TRBD1. Germline-derived CDR1 and CDR2 are MNHNS and SASEGT. The CDR3 sequence is 14 residues long. V lost 3 bases to trimming and J lost 6 bases; unmatched junction nucleotides: 5. CDR3 nucleotide sequence: TGTGCCAGCAGTGACCGGGACAGGGCCCATGGCTACACCTTC. It encodes CASSDRDRAHGYTF.

This sequence joins TRBV12-5 and TRBJ2-5, with D possibly matching TRBD2 (5 bases). V lost 5 bases and J lost 3, with 10 bases in between. The germline gives CDR1 LGHNT, CDR2 FRNRAP. The CDR3 contains 13 residues. CDR3 sequence: CASGPTGEETQYF. In nucleotides, the CDR3 is TGTGCTAGTGGTCCCACCGGGGAAGAGACCCAGTACTTC.

The gene calls are TRBV27 and TRBJ2-6; D is undetermined. V was clipped by 6 bases and J by 0 bases, with 15 bases between them. CDR1 is MNHEY, CDR2 SMNVEV, per germline (reference sequence). The CDR3 consists of 17 residues. The CDR3 sequence: CASSQYSFNSGANVLTF. CDR3 DNA sequence: TGTGCCAGCAGCCAATACTCGTTCAACTCTGGGGCCAACGTCCTGACTTTC.

The chain joins TRBV4-1 to TRBJ2-1; maybe TRBD2 (5 bases). Germline V gives CDR1 MGHRA, CDR2 YSYEKL. Trimming removed 0 bases at V and 4 bases at J, with 10 bases between. This CDR3 region has 15 residues. CDR3 sequence reads: CASSQDPGMYNEQFF. In DNA form, the CDR3 reads TGCGCCAGCAGCCAAGATCCCGGGATGTACAATGAGCAGTTCTTC.

The genes are TRBV5-6 and TRBJ1-6, with TRBD1 identical over 10 bases. Germline loops: CDR1 SGHDT, CDR2 YYEEEE. The CDR3 sequence is 18 residues long. The V segment lost 2 bases and the J segment 2 bases; nucleotides outside the gene matches: 7. As DNA, the CDR3 is TGTGCCAGCAGCTTCGGGACAGGGGCAAGGGCCTATAATTCACCCCTCCACTTT. It codes for CASSFGTGARAYNSPLHF.

The chain combines TRBV3-1 (or the pseudogene TRBV3-2) with TRBJ1-4; 9 nucleotides align to TRBD1. This CDR3 contains 15 residues. CDR1 and CDR2 (germline): LGHDT, YNNKEL (reference sequence). The V segment lost 3 bases and the J segment 6 bases; nucleotides outside the gene matches: 5. The CDR3 nucleotides are TGTGCCAGCAGCCACCGAAGACAGGGGGATGAAAAACTGTTTTTT. It specifies CASSHRRQGDEKLFF.

The rearrangement uses TRBV19 and TRBJ2-1, with D tentatively TRBD2 (7 bases). Trimming cost V 10 bases and J 6 bases, with 19 bases left between them. The CDR3 runs 14 residues. The germline gives CDR1 LNHDA, CDR2 SQIVND (reference sequence). The CDR3 loop reads CATRGGSVPNEQFF. The CDR3 nucleotides read TGTGCCACAAGGGGGGGGTCGGTCCCCAATGAGCAGTTCTTC.

The genes are TRBV29-1 and TRBJ1-1; possible D gene TRBD1, 6 bases. The V end lost 0 bases, the J end lost 11 bases, and 16 bases lay between the germline ends. Germline assignment: CDR1 SQVTM and CDR2 ANQGSEA. This CDR3 comprises 13 residues. The CDR3 bases are TGCAGCGTTGAAGATCCACAGGGAGTAACGGCTTTCTTT. Translation gives CSVEDPQGVTAFF.

This clone was picked up one time. The chain joins TRBV27 to TRBJ2-7; tentative D call: TRBD1 (6 bases). In germline, CDR1 is MNHEY, CDR2 SMNVEV (reference sequence). The CDR3 is 14 residues long. V was shortened by 2 bases and J by 9 bases, with 17 bases between the two germline ends. CDR3: CASSLGQPSFLQYF. DNA for the CDR3: TGTGCCAGCAGTTTAGGACAGCCCTCGTTTTTGCAGTACTTC.

The chain uses TRBV7-2 and TRBJ2-2, with D unclear. Trimming shortened V by 3 bases and J by 1 base, and 9 bases separated the two germline ends. The germline gives CDR1 SGHTA, CDR2 FQGNSA. This CDR3 is 15 amino acids long. The CDR3 DNA is TGTGCCAGCAGCTTGTCCCCACAGAACACCGGGGAGCTGTTTTTT. Translating it yields CASSLSPQNTGELFF.

This clone was recorded once. The chain is built from TRBV7-6 and TRBJ1-1, with 8 bases that match TRBD1. CDR3 length equals 17 residues. CDR1 is SGHVS and CDR2 is FNYEAQ in the germline V gene. The trim removed 5 bases at V and 0 bases at J, leaving 11 bases unmatched. CDR3 in DNA: TGTGCCAGCAGCCAAGGACAGGGCCTCGGTGTGAACACTGAAGCTTTCTTT. Residues: CASSQGQGLGVNTEAFF.

The V gene is TRBV7-9, the J gene TRBJ2-3, with unresolved D. V was pared by 2 bases and J by 6 bases, with 6 bases between. Germline values: CDR1 SEHNR, CDR2 FQNEAQ (reference sequence). The CDR3 contains 12 residues. The CDR3 sequence: CASSLIVDTQYF. The CDR3 bases are TGTGCCAGCAGCTTAATCGTGGATACGCAGTATTTT.

V is TRBV28 and J is TRBJ2-5; 8 bases are shared with TRBD2. J gave up 4 bases and V 1 base, and 2 bases lay outside the gene matches. The CDR3 is 14 residues long. Germline assignment: CDR1 MDHEN and CDR2 SYDVKM. The CDR3 DNA reads as TGTGCCAGCAGTTTATCGGGGGGGGGAGAGACCCAGTACTTC. Residues: CASSLSGGGETQYF.

The chain is built from TRBV6-1 and TRBJ1-2; D gene ambiguous. Trimming shortened V by 0 bases and J by 8 bases, and 13 bases separated the two germline ends. The germline gives CDR1 MNHNS, CDR2 SASEGT. The CDR3 runs 14 residues. The CDR3 spells CASSEATAPRGYTF. CDR3 bases: TGTGCCAGCAGTGAAGCAACCGCGCCCCGGGGCTACACCTTC.

The V call is TRBV5-5, the J call TRBJ1-2; D not certain. CDR3 length equals 13 residues. Germline V gene data show CDR1 as SGHKS and CDR2 as YYEKEE (reference sequence). The germline V and J ends were trimmed by 0 bases and 2 bases, with 5 bases remaining between them. CDR3 protein: CASSLDSNYGYTF. Here the CDR3 DNA reads TGTGCCAGCAGCTTGGACAGCAACTATGGCTACACCTTC.